A selection of T cell receptor beta chains follows, all from one sample in a study of Ad26.COV2.S vaccination and SARS-CoV-2 variants. Method: immunoSEQ multiplex PCR; TCRdb's copy keeps in-frame clones and lacks some. The data show about 460,000 clones, about 88% seen once. Sequencing used peripheral blood, obtained in a trial of Ad26.COV2.S vaccine versus placebo. Every receptor here comes from a person between 18 and 59 years old who received the Ad26.COV2.S COVID-19 vaccine or a placebo. Both conserved end residues are part of each CDR3. A D gene is named only where the DNA matches it firmly. The size entry is marked missing in some rows and otherwise reads once, few, many or a size class.

TRBV7-9	.	TRBJ2-3	few	CASSSTGQFGDTQYF	TGTGCCAGCAGCTCGACAGGACAGTTTGGTGATACGCAGTATTTT
TRBV19	.	TRBJ1-2	once	CASLAGGLPPGGYTF	TGTGCCAGTTTGGCGGGGGGGCTCCCGCCGGGTGGCTACACCTTC
TRBV11-2	.	TRBJ2-2	.	CASSLGGSRTGELFF	TGTGCCAGCAGCTTAGGGGGGTCGAGAACCGGGGAGCTGTTTTTT
TRBV7-8	TRBD1	TRBJ1-2	.	CASSVHRGNYGYTF	TGTGCCAGCAGCGTACACAGGGGGAACTATGGCTACACCTTC
TRBV11-2	TRBD1	TRBJ2-7	.	CASSFAGQEAYEQYF	TGTGCCAGCAGCTTTGCGGGACAGGAAGCCTACGAGCAGTACTTC
TRBV5-1	TRBD1	TRBJ2-7	.	CASSSTGQGAREQYF	TGCGCCAGCAGCTCCACAGGACAGGGGGCGAGGGAGCAGTACTTC
TRBV24-1	TRBD2	TRBJ2-3	.	CATSDLQGTSGTDTQYF	TGTGCCACCAGTGATTTGCAGGGGACTAGCGGCACAGATACGCAGTATTTT
TRBV11-2	.	TRBJ1-6	.	CASSLNNSPLHF	TGTGCCAGCAGCTTAAATAATTCACCCCTCCACTTT
TRBV6-5	.	TRBJ1-5	once	CASSRTKYGQPQHF	TGTGCCAGCAGTCGGACAAAATATGGTCAGCCCCAGCATTTT
TRBV6-5	.	TRBJ1-1	.	CASSYVGWTNTEAFF	TGTGCCAGCAGTTACGTGGGGTGGACCAACACTGAAGCTTTCTTT
TRBV11-2	.	TRBJ1-1	.	CASSGRTGRNTEAFF	TGTGCCAGCAGCGGCCGGACTGGACGGAACACTGAAGCTTTCTTT
TRBV14	TRBD1	TRBJ2-1	once	CASSQPGQGYSEQFF	TGTGCCAGCAGCCAACCGGGACAGGGATATAGTGAGCAGTTCTTC
TRBV5-1	.	TRBJ1-1	.	CASSLDLTEAFF	TGCGCCAGCAGCTTGGATTTGACTGAAGCTTTCTTT
TRBV5-5	.	TRBJ1-1	.	CASSLEGRRAFF	TGTGCCAGCAGCTTGGAGGGCAGGCGAGCTTTCTTT
TRBV15	TRBD1	TRBJ2-4	.	CATKAWGTATIIAKNIQYF	TGTGCCACCAAGGCGTGGGGGACAGCCACGATTATAGCCAAAAACATTCAGTACTTC
TRBV9	TRBD2	TRBJ2-3	.	CASSERLAGAPDTQYF	TGTGCCAGCAGCGAAAGACTAGCGGGGGCCCCAGATACGCAGTATTTT
TRBV7-3	.	TRBJ1-4	.	CASSLKRPGRGNEKLFF	TGTGCCAGCAGCTTAAAAAGGCCGGGGAGGGGAAATGAAAAACTGTTTTTT
TRBV18	.	TRBJ1-3	once	CASSPDLTAGSSGNTIYF	TGTGCCAGCTCCCCAGACCTAACGGCGGGGTCCTCTGGAAACACCATATATTTT
TRBV7-9	.	TRBJ1-4	.	CASNSYTNEKLFF	TGTGCCAGCAACAGTTATACTAATGAAAAACTGTTTTTT
TRBV28	.	TRBJ2-2	.	CAIRTGPVNTGELFF	TGTGCCATCCGAACAGGGCCCGTCAACACCGGGGAGCTGTTTTTT
TRBV29-1	TRBD1	TRBJ1-2	.	CSVEDRGRGKENGYTF	TGCAGCGTAGAGGACAGGGGTCGGGGTAAAGAGAATGGCTACACCTTC
TRBV6-6	.	TRBJ2-5	.	CASSPPQETQYF	TGTGCCAGCAGCCCACCGCAAGAGACCCAGTACTTC
TRBV28	TRBD1	TRBJ1-2	.	CASSFGTGIYGYTF	TGTGCCAGCAGTTTCGGGACAGGGATTTATGGCTACACCTTC
TRBV6-6	.	TRBJ1-6	once	CASVEGLGSPLHF	TGTGCCAGCGTCGAGGGTTTGGGATCACCCCTCCACTTT
TRBV9	TRBD2	TRBJ2-5	.	CASSAAGAQETQYF	TGTGCCAGCAGCGCCGCGGGAGCCCAAGAGACCCAGTACTTC
TRBV27	.	TRBJ2-7	.	CASSFQGAPYEQYF	TGTGCCAGCAGTTTTCAAGGGGCCCCCTACGAGCAGTACTTC
TRBV19	.	TRBJ2-1	.	CASSTPEAGQTYNEQFF	TGTGCCAGTAGTACCCCTGAAGCGGGACAGACCTACAATGAGCAGTTCTTC
TRBV4-1	.	TRBJ1-1	.	CASSQATGGTVPFF	TGCGCCAGCAGCCAGGCCACCGGTGGGACTGTACCTTTCTTT
TRBV12-5	.	TRBJ2-1	.	CASGLVPGGEQFF	TGTGCTAGTGGTTTGGTACCCGGGGGTGAGCAGTTCTTC
TRBV7-2	.	TRBJ1-2	.	CASSLDGGPNYGYTF	TGTGCCAGCAGCTTAGACGGGGGGCCCAACTATGGCTACACCTTC
TRBV3-1/TRBV3-2	.	TRBJ1-6	few	CASSPFPQGGSPLHF	TGTGCCAGCAGCCCCTTTCCACAGGGAGGTTCACCCCTCCACTTT
TRBV9	TRBD1	TRBJ1-6	.	CASSAETGDNSPLHF	TGTGCCAGCAGCGCAGAAACAGGGGATAATTCACCCCTCCACTTT
TRBV6-2/TRBV6-3	TRBD2	TRBJ2-1	.	CASSLLAGGSWAQFF	TGTGCCAGCAGTCTACTAGCGGGGGGGTCTTGGGCGCAGTTCTTC
TRBV7-2	.	TRBJ2-5	.	CASSFPNRGETQYF	TGTGCCAGCAGCTTTCCCAACCGAGGAGAGACCCAGTACTTC